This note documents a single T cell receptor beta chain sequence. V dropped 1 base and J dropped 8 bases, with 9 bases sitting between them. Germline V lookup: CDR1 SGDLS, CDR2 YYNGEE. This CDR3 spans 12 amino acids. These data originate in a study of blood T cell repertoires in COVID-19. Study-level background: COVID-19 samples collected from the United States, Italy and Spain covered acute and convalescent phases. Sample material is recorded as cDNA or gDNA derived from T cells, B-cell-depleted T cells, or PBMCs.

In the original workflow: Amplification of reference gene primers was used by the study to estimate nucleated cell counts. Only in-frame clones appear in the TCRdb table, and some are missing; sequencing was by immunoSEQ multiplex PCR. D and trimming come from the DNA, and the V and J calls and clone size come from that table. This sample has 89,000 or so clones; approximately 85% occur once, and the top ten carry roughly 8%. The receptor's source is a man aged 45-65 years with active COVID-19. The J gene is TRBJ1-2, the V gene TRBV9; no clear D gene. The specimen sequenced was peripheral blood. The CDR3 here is CASSVWGAGYTF. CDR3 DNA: TGTGCCAGCAGCGTATGGGGAGCAGGCTACACCTTC.